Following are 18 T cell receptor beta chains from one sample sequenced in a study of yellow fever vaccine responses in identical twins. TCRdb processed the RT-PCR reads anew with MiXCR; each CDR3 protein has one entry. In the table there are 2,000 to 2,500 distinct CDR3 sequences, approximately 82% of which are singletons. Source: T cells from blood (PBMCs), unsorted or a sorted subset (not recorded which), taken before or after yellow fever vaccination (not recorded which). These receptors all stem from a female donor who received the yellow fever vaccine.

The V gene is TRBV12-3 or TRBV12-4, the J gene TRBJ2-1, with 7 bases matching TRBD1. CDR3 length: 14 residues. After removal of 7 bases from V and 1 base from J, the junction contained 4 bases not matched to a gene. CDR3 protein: CASNLQGSYNEQFF. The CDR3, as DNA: TGTGCCAGCAACCTACAGGGGTCCTACAATGAGCAGTTCTTC.

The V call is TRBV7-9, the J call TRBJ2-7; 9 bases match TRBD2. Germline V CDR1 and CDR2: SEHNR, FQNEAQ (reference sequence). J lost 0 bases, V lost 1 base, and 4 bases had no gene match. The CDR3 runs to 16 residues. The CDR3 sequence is CASSLVGSGSSYEQYF. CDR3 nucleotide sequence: TGTGCCAGCAGCTTAGTAGGTAGCGGGAGCTCCTACGAGCAGTACTTC.

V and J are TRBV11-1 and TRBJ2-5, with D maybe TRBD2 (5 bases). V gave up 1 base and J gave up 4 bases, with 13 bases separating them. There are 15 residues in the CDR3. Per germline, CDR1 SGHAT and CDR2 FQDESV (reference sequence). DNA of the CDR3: TGTGCCAGCAGCTTAGGGAGCGGTCCTAGAGAGACCCAGTACTTC. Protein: CASSLGSGPRETQYF.

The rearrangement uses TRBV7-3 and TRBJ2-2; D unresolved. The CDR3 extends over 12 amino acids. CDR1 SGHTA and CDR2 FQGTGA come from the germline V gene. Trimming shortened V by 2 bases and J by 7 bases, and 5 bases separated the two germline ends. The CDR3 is CASSLYDGELFF. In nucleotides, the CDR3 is TGTGCCAGCAGCTTATACGACGGGGAGCTGTTTTTT.

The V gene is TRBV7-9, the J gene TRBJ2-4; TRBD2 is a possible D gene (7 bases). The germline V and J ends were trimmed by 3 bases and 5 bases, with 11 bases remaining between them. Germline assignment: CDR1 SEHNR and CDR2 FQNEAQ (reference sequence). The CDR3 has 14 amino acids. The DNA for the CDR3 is TGTGCCAGCAGCTTCGGGGGGCTACAAAACATTCAGTACTTC. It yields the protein CASSFGGLQNIQYF.

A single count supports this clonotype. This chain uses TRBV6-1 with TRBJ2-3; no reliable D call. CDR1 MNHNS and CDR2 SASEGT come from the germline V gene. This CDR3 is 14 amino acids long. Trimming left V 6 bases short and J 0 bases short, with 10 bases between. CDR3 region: CASSPHPSTDTQYF. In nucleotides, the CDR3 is TGTGCCAGCAGCCCCCACCCAAGCACAGATACGCAGTATTTT.

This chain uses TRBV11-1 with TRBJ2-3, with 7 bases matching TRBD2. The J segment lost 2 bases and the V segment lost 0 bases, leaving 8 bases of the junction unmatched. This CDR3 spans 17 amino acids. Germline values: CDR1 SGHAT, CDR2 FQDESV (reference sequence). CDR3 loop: CASSLAPSGYYTDTQYF. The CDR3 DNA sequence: TGTGCCAGCAGCTTAGCCCCTAGCGGATATTACACAGATACGCAGTATTTT.

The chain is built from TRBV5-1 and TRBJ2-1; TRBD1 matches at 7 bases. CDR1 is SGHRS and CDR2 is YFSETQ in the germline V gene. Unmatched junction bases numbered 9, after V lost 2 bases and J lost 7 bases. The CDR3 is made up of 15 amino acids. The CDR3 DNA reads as TGCGCCAGCAGCTTCCGGGACAGAGCCGCAAATGAGCAGTTCTTC. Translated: CASSFRDRAANEQFF.

The CDR3 loop reads CSVDWQRVNEQFF. CDR3 in DNA: TGCAGCGTTGATTGGCAGAGGGTCAATGAGCAGTTCTTC. The chain couples TRBV29-1 to TRBJ2-1; possible D gene TRBD2, 5 bases. The CDR3 contains 13 residues. V was pared by 3 bases and J by 6 bases, with 12 bases between. The germline CDR1 and CDR2 sequences are SQVTM and ANQGSEA.

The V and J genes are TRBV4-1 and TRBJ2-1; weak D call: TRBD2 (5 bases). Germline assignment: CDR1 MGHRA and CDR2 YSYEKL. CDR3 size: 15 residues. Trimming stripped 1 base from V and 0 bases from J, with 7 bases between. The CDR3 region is CASSQVTSSYNEQFF. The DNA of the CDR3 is TGCGCCAGCAGCCAAGTTACTAGCTCCTACAATGAGCAGTTCTTC.

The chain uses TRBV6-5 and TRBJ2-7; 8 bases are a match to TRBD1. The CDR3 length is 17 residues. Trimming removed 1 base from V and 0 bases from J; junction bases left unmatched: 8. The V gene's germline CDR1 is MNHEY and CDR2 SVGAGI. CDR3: CASSYLRTGTHSYEQYF. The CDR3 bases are TGTGCCAGCAGTTACTTGAGGACAGGGACCCACTCCTACGAGCAGTACTTC.

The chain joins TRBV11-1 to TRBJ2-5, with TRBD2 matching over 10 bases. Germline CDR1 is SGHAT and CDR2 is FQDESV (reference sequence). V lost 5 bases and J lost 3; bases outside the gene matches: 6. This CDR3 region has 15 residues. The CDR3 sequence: CASSVSGGAEETQYF. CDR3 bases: TGTGCCAGCAGCGTAAGCGGGGGGGCGGAAGAGACCCAGTACTTC.

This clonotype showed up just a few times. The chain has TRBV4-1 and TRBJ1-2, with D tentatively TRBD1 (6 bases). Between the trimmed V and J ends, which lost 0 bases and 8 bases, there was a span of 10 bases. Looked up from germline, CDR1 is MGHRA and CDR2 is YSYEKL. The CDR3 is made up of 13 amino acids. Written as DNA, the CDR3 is TGCGCCAGCAGCCAAGATCAGGGGTACGGCTACACCTTC. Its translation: CASSQDQGYGYTF.

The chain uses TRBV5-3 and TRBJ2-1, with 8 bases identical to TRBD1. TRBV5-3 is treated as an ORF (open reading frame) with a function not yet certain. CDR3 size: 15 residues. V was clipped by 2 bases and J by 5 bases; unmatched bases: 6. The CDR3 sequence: CARSFPTGDHNEQFF. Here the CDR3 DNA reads TGTGCCAGAAGCTTCCCGACAGGGGATCACAATGAGCAGTTCTTC.

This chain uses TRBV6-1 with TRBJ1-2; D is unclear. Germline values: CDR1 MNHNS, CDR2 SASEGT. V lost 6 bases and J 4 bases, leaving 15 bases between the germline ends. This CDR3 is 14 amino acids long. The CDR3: CASSLSDVGYGYTF. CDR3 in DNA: TGTGCCAGCAGCTTATCCGACGTCGGCTATGGCTACACCTTC.

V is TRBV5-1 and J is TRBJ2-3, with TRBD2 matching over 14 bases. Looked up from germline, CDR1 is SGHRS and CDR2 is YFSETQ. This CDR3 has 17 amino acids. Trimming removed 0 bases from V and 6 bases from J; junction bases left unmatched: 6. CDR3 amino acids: CASSLARTSGGPDTQYF. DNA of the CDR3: TGCGCCAGCAGCTTGGCCAGGACTAGCGGGGGGCCTGATACGCAGTATTTT.

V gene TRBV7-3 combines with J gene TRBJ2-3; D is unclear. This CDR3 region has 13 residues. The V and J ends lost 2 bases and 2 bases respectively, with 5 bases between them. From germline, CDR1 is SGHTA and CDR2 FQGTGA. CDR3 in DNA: TGTGCCAGCAGCTTAGTTGTCACAGATACGCAGTATTTT. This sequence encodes CASSLVVTDTQYF.

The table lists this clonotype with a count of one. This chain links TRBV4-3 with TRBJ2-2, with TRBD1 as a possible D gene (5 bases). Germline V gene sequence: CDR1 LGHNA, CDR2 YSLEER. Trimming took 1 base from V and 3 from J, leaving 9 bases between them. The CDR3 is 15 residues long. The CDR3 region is CASSQGDRYTGELFF. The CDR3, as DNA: TGCGCCAGCAGCCAAGGCGACAGATACACCGGGGAGCTGTTTTTT.